The 23 T cell receptor beta chains below come from one sample, sequenced in a study of T cell responses to AZD1222 COVID-19 vaccine. Sequenced by immunoSEQ multiplex PCR; TCRdb stores in-frame clones only, minus some. The sample yields fewer than 110,000 clones, approximately 90% seen once. The material sequenced was peripheral blood, taken 28 days after the second AZD1222 dose. The receptors here all came from an adult who received the AZD1222 COVID-19 vaccine.

This chain connects TRBV13 to TRBJ1-4; a weak D match, TRBD1 (5 bases). This CDR3 comprises 17 residues. Trimming pared 5 bases from V and 3 bases from J, leaving 19 bases between. Per germline, CDR1 PRHDT and CDR2 FYEKMQ (reference sequence). This CDR3 reads CASSDTGNPSANEKLFF. The CDR3 nucleotides are TGTGCCAGCAGCGACACAGGTAACCCCAGCGCTAATGAAAAACTGTTTTTT.

The CDR3 coding sequence is TGCGCCAGCAGCCAAAACAGGGGATCTGGTCAGCCCCAGCATTTT. Its translation: CASSQNRGSGQPQHF. This sequence joins TRBV4-1 and TRBJ1-5; 7 bases map to TRBD1. Germline CDR1 and CDR2: MGHRA and YSYEKL. The ends lost 2 bases at V and 6 bases at J; junction bases unmatched: 7. The CDR3 has 15 residues.

This chain uses TRBV3-1 (or the pseudogene TRBV3-2) with TRBJ2-5; 12 nucleotides agree with TRBD2. The CDR3 totals 16 residues. Germline CDR1 reads LGHDT; CDR2 reads YNNKEL (reference sequence). Trimming at V came to 0 bases and at J to 5 bases, leaving 4 bases not matched to a gene. CDR3 protein: CASSQEPLAGGETQYF. CDR3 nucleotides: TGTGCCAGCAGCCAAGAGCCACTAGCGGGAGGCGAGACCCAGTACTTC.

This clone has only one observation. V usage is TRBV6-6 and J usage is TRBJ1-1, with 7 bases aligning to TRBD1. J lost 3 bases, V lost 6 bases, and 4 bases had no gene match. CDR3 size: 13 residues. The germline V gene encodes CDR1 MNHNY and CDR2 SVGAGI (reference sequence). DNA of the CDR3: TGTGCCAGCAGCTCGGGACAGTACACTGAAGCTTTCTTT. Protein: CASSSGQYTEAFF.

As concerns this clone: The sample holds other DNA sequences that translate to the same CDR3. V usage is TRBV7-2 and J usage is TRBJ2-2, with D hard to call. CDR3 length: 15 residues. Germline CDR1 reads SGHTA; CDR2 reads FQGNSA. The V end was cut by 2 bases, the J end by 0 bases, with 7 bases between. The chain's CDR3 is CASSLLGPNTGELFF. CDR3 DNA: TGTGCCAGCAGCTTACTCGGGCCGAACACCGGGGAGCTGTTTTTT.

The J gene is TRBJ2-1, the V gene TRBV6-5, with unresolved D. V shed 10 bases and J shed 0 bases, with 13 bases lying between them. The CDR3 loop spans 14 amino acids. The germline V gene has CDR1 MNHEY and CDR2 SVGAGI. The CDR3 DNA follows: TGTGCCACCAGGTTGTATACCTCCTACAATGAGCAGTTCTTC. It yields the protein CATRLYTSYNEQFF.

The chain couples TRBV18 to TRBJ1-5; 8 bases map to TRBD1. The CDR3 length is 14 residues. Germline CDR1 and CDR2: KGHSH and LQKENI. Trimming took 4 bases from V and 7 from J; bases not matched to a gene: 6. The CDR3 DNA follows: TGTGCCAGCTCACGCGGACAGGGCCGGCAGCCCCAGCATTTT. It yields the protein CASSRGQGRQPQHF.

CDR3 coding DNA: TGTGCCAGCAGCCACCTAGGGGAAAAACTGTTTTTT. Its protein product is CASSHLGEKLFF. The chain joins TRBV14 to TRBJ1-4; D is undetermined. The CDR3 runs 12 residues. Germline CDR1 is SGHDN and CDR2 is FVKESK. V was shortened by 3 bases and J by 8 bases, with 7 bases between the two germline ends.

This rearrangement joins TRBV7-9 to TRBJ1-1; D remains ambiguous. V was trimmed by 3 bases and J by 10 bases, leaving 15 bases between them. Germline CDR1 and CDR2: SEHNR and FQNEAQ (reference sequence). The CDR3 length is 13 residues. CDR3 bases: TGTGCCAGCAGCTTTATCTTCGCGCCCTCAGCTTTCTTT. Translated: CASSFIFAPSAFF.

CDR3 in amino acids: CASSLAQTGMGTEAFF. CDR3 sequence (DNA): TGTGCCAGCAGCTTAGCCCAGACAGGGATGGGCACTGAAGCTTTCTTT. The gene calls are TRBV7-9 and TRBJ1-1; 7 bases are a match to TRBD1. CDR3 length: 16 residues. The V gene's germline CDR1 is SEHNR and CDR2 FQNEAQ (reference sequence). J was trimmed by 4 bases and V by 0 bases; bases with no gene match: 8.

The chain is built from TRBV4-1 and TRBJ2-5; 10 bases align to TRBD2. The length of the CDR3 is 15 residues. The germline CDR1 and CDR2 sequences are MGHRA and YSYEKL. V gave up 1 base and J gave up 2 bases; unmatched junction bases: 1. The CDR3 region has the DNA TGCGCCAGCAGCCAAGGTAGCGGGAGGCAAGAGACCCAGTACTTC. This translates into CASSQGSGRQETQYF.

This sequence joins TRBV10-3 and TRBJ1-3; maybe TRBD1 (5 bases). With 6 bases removed from V and 6 bases from J, the gap between germline ends came to 15 bases. Germline CDR1 ENHRY, CDR2 SYGVKD. This CDR3 comprises 14 residues. For the CDR3, the DNA is TGTGCCATCAGCTCCCAGGGCAGCGAAAACACCATATATTTT. It encodes CAISSQGSENTIYF.

The chain combines TRBV18 with TRBJ2-5; D not certain. The V gene lost 2 bases and the J gene lost 2 bases, with 3 bases spanning the gap. The germline CDR1 and CDR2 sequences are KGHSH and LQKENI. The CDR3 spans 12 residues. The CDR3 sequence: CASSPGQETQYF. CDR3 bases: TGTGCCAGCTCACCAGGGCAAGAGACCCAGTACTTC.

J is TRBJ1-2 and V is TRBV6-1, with a possible D match to TRBD1 (6 bases). CDR1 MNHNS and CDR2 SASEGT come from the germline V gene. V gave up 1 base and J gave up 3 bases, with 12 bases separating them. The CDR3 runs 15 residues. CDR3 nucleotides: TGTGCCAGCAGTGAAGTGAATAGGGGGGACTATGGCTACACCTTC. Residues: CASSEVNRGDYGYTF.

The chain is built from TRBV7-2 and TRBJ1-2; maybe TRBD1 (5 bases). Trimming shortened V by 1 base and J by 2 bases, and 14 bases separated the two germline ends. The CDR3 loop spans 16 amino acids. From germline, CDR1 is SGHTA and CDR2 FQGNSA. The CDR3 here is CASSLGGGGANYGYTF. For the CDR3, the DNA is TGTGCCAGCAGCTTAGGGGGCGGCGGCGCCAACTATGGCTACACCTTC.

The V and J genes are TRBV4-1 and TRBJ1-6; D is uncertain. The CDR3 runs 16 residues. Germline V gene lookup returns CDR1 MGHRA and CDR2 YSYEKL. Between the trimmed V and J ends, which lost 3 bases and 7 bases, there was a span of 16 bases. CDR3 nucleotide sequence: TGCGCCAGCAGCCAGATGGGAGCGGAGGGAAATTCACCCCTCCACTTT. It codes for CASSQMGAEGNSPLHF.

The V and J genes are TRBV4-3 and TRBJ1-1; 7 bases fit TRBD1. CDR1 and CDR2 (germline): LGHNA, YSLEER. The CDR3 is 14 amino acids. Losses at the gene ends were 3 bases for V and 6 bases for J; bases not matched to a gene: 7. The DNA for the CDR3 is TGCGCCAGCAGCCATGGACAGGCGAGGTCTGAAGCTTTCTTT. It translates to CASSHGQARSEAFF.

The table lists this clone with a count of one. This chain links TRBV30 with TRBJ1-3; D remains ambiguous. CDR3 length equals 16 residues. Germline V lookup: CDR1 GTSNPN, CDR2 SVGIG (reference sequence). V was shortened by 3 bases and J by 0 bases, with 15 bases between the two germline ends. CDR3 DNA: TGTGCCTGGAGGGGGAGTGGAACCACCTCTGGAAACACCATATATTTT. Residues: CAWRGSGTTSGNTIYF.

This sequence joins TRBV3-1 (or the pseudogene TRBV3-2) and TRBJ1-2; D uncertain. The ends were cut back, 0 bases at V and 8 bases at J, with 7 bases in the middle. The CDR3 extends over 12 amino acids. Germline assignment: CDR1 LGHDT and CDR2 YNNKEL (reference sequence). The CDR3 sequence: CASSQESVGYTF. The CDR3, as DNA: TGTGCCAGCAGCCAAGAGTCGGTGGGCTACACCTTC.

This chain links TRBV18 with TRBJ1-2; 9 positions match TRBD1. The germline V gene encodes CDR1 KGHSH and CDR2 LQKENI. J gave up 4 bases and V 2 bases, and 8 bases lay outside the gene matches. The CDR3 length is 16 residues. The CDR3, as DNA: TGTGCCAGCTCACCAGTTACAGGGGGCGCTAGCTATGGCTACACCTTC. Translation gives CASSPVTGGASYGYTF.

The CDR3 DNA follows: TGTGCCAGCTCAATCTCCGGGACAGGGTCAGATACGCAGTATTTT. Amino acid sequence: CASSISGTGSDTQYF. V is TRBV18 and J is TRBJ2-3; 9 bases line up with TRBD1. This CDR3 region has 15 residues. The V and J ends lost 5 bases and 4 bases, in that order; junction bases with no gene match: 7. CDR1 and CDR2 from the germline V gene are KGHSH and LQKENI. The full variable domain, rest sourced from reference TRBV18 and TRBJ2-3, is NAGVMQNPRHLVRRRGQEARLRCSPMKGHSHVYWYRQLPEEGLKFMVYLQKENIIDESGMPKERFSAEFPKEGPSILRIQQVVRGDSAAYFCASSISGTGSDTQYFGPGTRLTVL.

The chain is built from TRBV10-3 and TRBJ2-1; 7 positions agree with TRBD2. The length of the CDR3 is 13 residues. The V gene end was trimmed by 3 bases and the J gene end by 7 bases; junction bases not matched to a gene: 3. CDR1 and CDR2 from the germline V gene are ENHRY and SYGVKD. CDR3 bases: TGTGCCATCAGTGAAGGGACTACTAATGAGCAGTTCTTC. It translates to CAISEGTTNEQFF.

CDR3 protein: CASSPSPGTSGNEQFF. The CDR3 bases are TGTGCCAGCAGCCCCTCCCCCGGGACTAGCGGAAATGAGCAGTTCTTC. The rearrangement uses TRBV7-3 and TRBJ2-1, with 11 bases aligning to TRBD2. Germline assignment: CDR1 SGHTA and CDR2 FQGTGA. CDR3 length: 16 amino acids. The J segment lost 7 bases and the V segment lost 5 bases, leaving 10 bases of the junction unmatched.